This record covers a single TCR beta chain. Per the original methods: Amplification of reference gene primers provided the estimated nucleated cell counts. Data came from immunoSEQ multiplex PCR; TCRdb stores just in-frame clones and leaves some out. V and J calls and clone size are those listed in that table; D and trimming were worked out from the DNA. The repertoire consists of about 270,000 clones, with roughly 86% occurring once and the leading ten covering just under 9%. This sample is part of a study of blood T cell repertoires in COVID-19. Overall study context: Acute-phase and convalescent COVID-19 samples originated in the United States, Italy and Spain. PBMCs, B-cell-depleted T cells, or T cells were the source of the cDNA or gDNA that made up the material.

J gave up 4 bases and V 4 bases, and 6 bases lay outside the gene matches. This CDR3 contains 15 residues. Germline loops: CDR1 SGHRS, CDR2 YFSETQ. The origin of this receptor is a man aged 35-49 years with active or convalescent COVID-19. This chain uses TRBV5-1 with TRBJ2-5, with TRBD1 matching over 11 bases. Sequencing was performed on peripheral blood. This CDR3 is CASSLLGTGGETQYF. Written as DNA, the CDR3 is TGCGCCAGCAGCCTACTTGGGACAGGGGGAGAGACCCAGTACTTC.